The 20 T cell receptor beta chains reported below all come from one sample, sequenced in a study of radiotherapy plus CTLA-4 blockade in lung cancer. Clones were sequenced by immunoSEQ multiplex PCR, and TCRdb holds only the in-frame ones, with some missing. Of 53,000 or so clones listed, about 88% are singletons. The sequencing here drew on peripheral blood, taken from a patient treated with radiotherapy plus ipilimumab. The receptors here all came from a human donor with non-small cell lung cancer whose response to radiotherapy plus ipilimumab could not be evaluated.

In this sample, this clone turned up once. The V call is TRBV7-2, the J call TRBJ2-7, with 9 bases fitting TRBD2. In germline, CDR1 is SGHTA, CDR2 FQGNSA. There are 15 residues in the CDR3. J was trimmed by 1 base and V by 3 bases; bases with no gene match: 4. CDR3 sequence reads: CASSFSGSKSYEQYF. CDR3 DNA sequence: TGTGCCAGCAGCTTTAGCGGGAGTAAGTCCTACGAGCAGTACTTC. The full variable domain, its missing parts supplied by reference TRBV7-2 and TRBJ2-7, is GAGVSQSPSNKVTEKGKDVELRCDPISGHTALYWYRQSLGQGLEFLIYFQGNSAPDKSGLPSDRFSAERTGGSVSTLTIQRTQQEDSAVYLCASSFSGSKSYEQYFGPGTRLTVT.

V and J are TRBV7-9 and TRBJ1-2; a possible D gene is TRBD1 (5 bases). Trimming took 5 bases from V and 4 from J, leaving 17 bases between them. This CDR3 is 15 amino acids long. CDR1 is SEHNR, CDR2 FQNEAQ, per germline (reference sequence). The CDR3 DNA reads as TGTGCCAGCAGCCCTCAGACAGAGCTGATCTATGGCTACACCTTC. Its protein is CASSPQTELIYGYTF.

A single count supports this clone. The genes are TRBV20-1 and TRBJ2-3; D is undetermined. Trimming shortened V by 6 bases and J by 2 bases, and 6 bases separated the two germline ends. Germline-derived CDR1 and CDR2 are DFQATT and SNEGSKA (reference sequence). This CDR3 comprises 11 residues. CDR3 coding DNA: TGCAGTGCCCTATTCACAGATACGCAGTATTTT. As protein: CSALFTDTQYF.

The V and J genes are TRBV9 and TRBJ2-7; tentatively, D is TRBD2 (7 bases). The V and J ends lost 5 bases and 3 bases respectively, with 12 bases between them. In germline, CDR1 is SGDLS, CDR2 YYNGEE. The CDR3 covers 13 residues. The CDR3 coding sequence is TGTGCCAGCAGTCCGGGGGGCGGCTACGAGCAGTACTTC. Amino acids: CASSPGGGYEQYF.

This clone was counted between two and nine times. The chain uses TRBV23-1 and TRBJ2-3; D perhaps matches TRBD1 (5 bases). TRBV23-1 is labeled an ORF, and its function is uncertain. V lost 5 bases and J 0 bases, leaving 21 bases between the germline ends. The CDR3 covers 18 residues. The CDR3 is CASSERGLTISSTDTQYF. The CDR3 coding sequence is TGCGCCAGCAGTGAAAGGGGCCTCACGATTTCTAGCACAGATACGCAGTATTTT.

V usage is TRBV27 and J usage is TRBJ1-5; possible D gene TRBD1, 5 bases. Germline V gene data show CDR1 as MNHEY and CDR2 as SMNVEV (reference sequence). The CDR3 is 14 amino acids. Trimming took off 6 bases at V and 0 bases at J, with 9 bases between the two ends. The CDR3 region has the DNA TGTGCCAGCAGGGGGCGGTATAGCAATCAGCCCCAGCATTTT. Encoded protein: CASRGRYSNQPQHF.

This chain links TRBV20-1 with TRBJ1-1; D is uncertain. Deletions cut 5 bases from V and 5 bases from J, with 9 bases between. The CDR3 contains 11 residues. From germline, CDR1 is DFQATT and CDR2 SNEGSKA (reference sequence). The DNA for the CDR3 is TGCAGTGCTTGGGAGGGTACTGAAGCTTTCTTT. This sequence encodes CSAWEGTEAFF.

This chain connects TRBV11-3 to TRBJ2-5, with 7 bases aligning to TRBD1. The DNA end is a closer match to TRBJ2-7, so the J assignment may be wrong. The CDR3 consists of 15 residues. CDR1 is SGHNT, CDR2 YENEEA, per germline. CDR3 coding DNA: TGTGCCAGCAGCTTAGTAAGACAGGGATCATACGAGCAGTACTTC. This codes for CASSLVRQGSYEQYF.

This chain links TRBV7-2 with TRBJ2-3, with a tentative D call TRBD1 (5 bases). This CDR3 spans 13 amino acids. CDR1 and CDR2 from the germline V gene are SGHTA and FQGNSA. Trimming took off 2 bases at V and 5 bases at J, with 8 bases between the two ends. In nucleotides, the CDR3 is TGTGCCAGCAGCTTACCCCAGGGAGATACGCAGTATTTT. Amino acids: CASSLPQGDTQYF. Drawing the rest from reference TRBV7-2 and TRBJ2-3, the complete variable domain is GAGVSQSPSNKVTEKGKDVELRCDPISGHTALYWYRQSLGQGLEFLIYFQGNSAPDKSGLPSDRFSAERTGGSVSTLTIQRTQQEDSAVYLCASSLPQGDTQYFGPGTRLTVL.

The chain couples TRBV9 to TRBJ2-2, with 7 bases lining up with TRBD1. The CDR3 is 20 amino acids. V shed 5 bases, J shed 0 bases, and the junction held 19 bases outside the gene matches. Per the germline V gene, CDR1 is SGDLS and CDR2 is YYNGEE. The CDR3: CASRPPGGNVFRANTGELFF. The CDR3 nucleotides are TGTGCCAGCAGGCCACCAGGGGGAAACGTGTTTCGGGCGAACACCGGGGAGCTGTTTTTT. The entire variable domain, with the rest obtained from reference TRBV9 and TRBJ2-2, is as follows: DSGVTQTPKHLITATGQRVTLRCSPRSGDLSVYWYQQSLDQGLQFLIQYYNGEERAKGNILERFSAQQFPDLHSELNLSSLELGDSALYFCASRPPGGNVFRANTGELFFGEGSRLTVL.

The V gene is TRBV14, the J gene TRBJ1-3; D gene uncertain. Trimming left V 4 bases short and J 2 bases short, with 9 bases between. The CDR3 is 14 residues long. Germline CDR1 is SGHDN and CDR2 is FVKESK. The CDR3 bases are TGTGCCAGCAGCCCGACGGGAGCTGGAAACACCATATATTTT. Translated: CASSPTGAGNTIYF. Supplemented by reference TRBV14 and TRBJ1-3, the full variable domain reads EAGVTQFPSHSVIEKGQTVTLRCDPISGHDNLYWYRRVMGKEIKFLLHFVKESKQDESGMPNNRFLAERTGGTYSTLKVQPAELEDSGVYFCASSPTGAGNTIYFGEGSWLTVV.

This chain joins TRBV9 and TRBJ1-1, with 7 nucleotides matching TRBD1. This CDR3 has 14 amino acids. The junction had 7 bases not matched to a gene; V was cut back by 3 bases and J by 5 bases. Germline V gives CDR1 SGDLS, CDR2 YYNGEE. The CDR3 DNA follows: TGTGCCAGCAGCGGAGGGGGCTGGGGAACTGAAGCTTTCTTT. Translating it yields CASSGGGWGTEAFF.

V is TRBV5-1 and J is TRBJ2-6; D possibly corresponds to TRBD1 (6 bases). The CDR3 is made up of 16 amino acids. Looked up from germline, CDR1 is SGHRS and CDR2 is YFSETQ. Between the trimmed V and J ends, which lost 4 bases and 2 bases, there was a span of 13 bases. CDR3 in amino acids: CASSHAGVTGANVLTF. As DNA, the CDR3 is TGCGCCAGCAGCCATGCAGGGGTAACTGGGGCCAACGTCCTGACTTTC. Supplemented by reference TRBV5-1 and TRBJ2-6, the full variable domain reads KAGVTQTPRYLIKTRGQQVTLSCSPISGHRSVSWYQQTPGQGLQFLFEYFSETQRNKGNFPGRFSGRQFSNSRSEMNVSTLELGDSALYLCASSHAGVTGANVLTFGAGSRLTVL.

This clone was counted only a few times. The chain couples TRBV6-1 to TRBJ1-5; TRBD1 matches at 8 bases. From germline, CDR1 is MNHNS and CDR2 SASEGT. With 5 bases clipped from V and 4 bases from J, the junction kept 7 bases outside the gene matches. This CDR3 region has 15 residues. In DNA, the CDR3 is TGTGCCAGCAGTCCAGGACAGGGAGGAAATCAGCCCCAGCATTTT. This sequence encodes CASSPGQGGNQPQHF.

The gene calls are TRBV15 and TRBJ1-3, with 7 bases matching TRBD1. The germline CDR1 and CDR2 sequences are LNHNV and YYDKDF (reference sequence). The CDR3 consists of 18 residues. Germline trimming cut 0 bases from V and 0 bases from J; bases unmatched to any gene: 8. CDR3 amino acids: CATSRDRPGQSSGNTIYF. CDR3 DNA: TGTGCCACCAGCAGAGATAGACCGGGACAGAGCTCTGGAAACACCATATATTTT.

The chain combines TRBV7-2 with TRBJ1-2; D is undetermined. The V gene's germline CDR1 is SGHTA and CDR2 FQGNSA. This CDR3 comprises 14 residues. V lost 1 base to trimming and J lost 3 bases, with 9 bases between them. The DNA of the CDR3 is TGTGCCAGCAGCTTAGAAACAGCTTACTATGGCTACACCTTC. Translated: CASSLETAYYGYTF.

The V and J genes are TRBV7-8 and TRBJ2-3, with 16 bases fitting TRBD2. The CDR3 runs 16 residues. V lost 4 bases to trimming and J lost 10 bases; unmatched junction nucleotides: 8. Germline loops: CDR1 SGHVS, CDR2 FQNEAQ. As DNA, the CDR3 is TGTGCCAGCAGCTCGGGACTAGCGGGAGGGCCGGTTGCGCAGTATTTT. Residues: CASSSGLAGGPVAQYF.

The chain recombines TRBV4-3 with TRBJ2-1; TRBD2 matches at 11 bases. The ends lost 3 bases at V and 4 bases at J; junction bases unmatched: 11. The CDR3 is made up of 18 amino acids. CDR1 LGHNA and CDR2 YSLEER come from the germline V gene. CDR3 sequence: CASSHRLAGWEGYNEQFF. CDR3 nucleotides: TGCGCCAGCAGCCACCGACTAGCGGGATGGGAGGGTTACAATGAGCAGTTCTTC.

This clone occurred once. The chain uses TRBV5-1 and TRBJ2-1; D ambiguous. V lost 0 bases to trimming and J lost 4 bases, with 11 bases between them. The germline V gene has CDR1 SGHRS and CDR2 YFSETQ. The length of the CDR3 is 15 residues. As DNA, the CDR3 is TGCGCCAGCAGCTTGGCCGGGTCTTCTTACAATGAGCAGTTCTTC. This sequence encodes CASSLAGSSYNEQFF. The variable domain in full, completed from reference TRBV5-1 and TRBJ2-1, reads KAGVTQTPRYLIKTRGQQVTLSCSPISGHRSVSWYQQTPGQGLQFLFEYFSETQRNKGNFPGRFSGRQFSNSRSEMNVSTLELGDSALYLCASSLAGSSYNEQFFGPGTRLTVL.

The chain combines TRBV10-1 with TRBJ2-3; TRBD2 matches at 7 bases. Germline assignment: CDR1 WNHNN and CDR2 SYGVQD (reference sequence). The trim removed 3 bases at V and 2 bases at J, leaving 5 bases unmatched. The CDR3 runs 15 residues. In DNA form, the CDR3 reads TGCGCCAGCAGTGACCCTAGCGGAGTCACAGATACGCAGTATTTT. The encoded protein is CASSDPSGVTDTQYF.